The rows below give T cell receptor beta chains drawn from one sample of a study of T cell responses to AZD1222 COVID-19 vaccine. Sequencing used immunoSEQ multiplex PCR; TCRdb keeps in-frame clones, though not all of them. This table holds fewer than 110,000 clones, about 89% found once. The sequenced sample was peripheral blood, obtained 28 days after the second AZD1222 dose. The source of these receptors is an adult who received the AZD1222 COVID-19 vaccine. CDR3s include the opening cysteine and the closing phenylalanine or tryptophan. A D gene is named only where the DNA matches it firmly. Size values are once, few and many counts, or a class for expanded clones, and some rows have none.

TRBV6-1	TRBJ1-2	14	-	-	CASSVRTNSYGYTF	TGTGCCAGCAGTGTACGAACCAACTCCTATGGCTACACCTTC
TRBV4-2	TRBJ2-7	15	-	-	CASSAGSGRGYEQYF	TGTGCCAGCAGCGCCGGCAGCGGCAGGGGCTACGAGCAGTACTTC
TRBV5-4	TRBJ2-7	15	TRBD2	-	CASSLGGRELYEQYF	TGTGCCAGCAGCTTGGGCGGGAGGGAACTCTACGAGCAGTACTTC
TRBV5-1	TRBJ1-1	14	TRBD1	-	CASTRTGWNTEAFF	TGCGCCAGCACCAGGACAGGGTGGAACACTGAAGCTTTCTTT
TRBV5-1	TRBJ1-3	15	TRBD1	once	CASSFLGQGRNTIYF	TGCGCCAGCAGCTTCTTGGGACAGGGAAGAAACACCATATATTTT
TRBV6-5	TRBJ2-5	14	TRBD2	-	CASSSRLAQETQYF	TGTGCCAGCAGCTCCCGACTAGCACAAGAGACCCAGTACTTC
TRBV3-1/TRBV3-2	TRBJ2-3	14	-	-	CASSPGPSTDTQYF	TGTGCCAGCAGCCCGGGGCCTTCAACAGATACGCAGTATTTT
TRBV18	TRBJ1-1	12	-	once	CASSPGIPEAFF	TGTGCCAGCTCACCCGGTATCCCTGAAGCTTTCTTT
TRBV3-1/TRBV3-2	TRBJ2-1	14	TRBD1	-	CASSPRQGIGEQFF	TGTGCCAGCAGCCCGCGACAGGGTATAGGTGAGCAGTTCTTC
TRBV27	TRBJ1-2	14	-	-	CASSFPNREKGYTF	TGTGCCAGCAGTTTCCCCAACAGGGAAAAGGGCTACACCTTC
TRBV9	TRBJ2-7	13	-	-	CASSVATQGEQYF	TGTGCCAGCAGCGTAGCTACCCAGGGCGAGCAGTACTTC
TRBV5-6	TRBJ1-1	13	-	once	CASSLDQNTEAFF	TGTGCCAGCAGCTTGGATCAGAACACTGAAGCTTTCTTT
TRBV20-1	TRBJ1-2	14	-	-	CSASQGWNDYGYTF	TGCAGTGCTAGTCAGGGGTGGAATGATTATGGCTACACCTTC
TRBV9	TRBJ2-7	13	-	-	CASSAGRNYEQYF	TGTGCCAGCAGCGCGGGACGGAACTACGAGCAGTACTTC
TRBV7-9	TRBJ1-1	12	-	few	CASSNPNTEAFF	TGTGCCAGCAGCAATCCGAACACTGAAGCTTTCTTT
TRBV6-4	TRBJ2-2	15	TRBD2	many	CASSEASGSTGELFF	TGTGCCAGCAGTGAGGCTAGCGGGAGCACCGGGGAGCTGTTTTTT
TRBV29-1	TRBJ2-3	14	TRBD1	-	CSASTGGGTDTQYF	TGCAGCGCATCGACAGGGGGCGGCACAGATACGCAGTATTTT